This is a list of T cell receptor beta chains from one sample in a study of T cell responses to AZD1222 COVID-19 vaccine. Profiled with immunoSEQ multiplex PCR; TCRdb holds only in-frame clones, not every one. This table has fewer than 200,000 clones, just over 90% appearing once. The sequencing here drew on peripheral blood, taken 28 days after the second dose of the MenACWY control vaccine. Receptor source: an adult who received the MenACWY meningococcal vaccine as a control. Both conserved end residues are part of each CDR3. A D gene is named only where the DNA matches it firmly. The size field is filled for only some rows; it gives once, few, many or a size class.

V,J,D,size,DNA,CDR3
TRBV7-2,TRBJ2-2,-,-,TGTGCCAGCAGCTTAAAGGCAGGGAACACCGGGGAGCTGTTTTTT,CASSLKAGNTGELFF
TRBV3-1/TRBV3-2,TRBJ2-1,-,-,TGTGCCAGCAGCCTTGGTGGTTATTACAATGAGCAGTTCTTC,CASSLGGYYNEQFF
TRBV9,TRBJ1-2,TRBD1,-,TGTGCCAGCAGCATTATGGACAGGGGCAGTGGCTACACCTTC,CASSIMDRGSGYTF
TRBV5-1,TRBJ2-3,TRBD2,-,TGCGCCAGCAGCTTGACGTCGGGAGGGACAGATACGCAGTATTTT,CASSLTSGGTDTQYF
TRBV19,TRBJ2-7,-,-,TGTGCCAGTAGTATACGAGGGGGGCAGAGGGAGCAGTACTTC,CASSIRGGQREQYF
TRBV18,TRBJ2-7,TRBD1,-,TGTGCCAGCTCATCCGTCGGACAGGCCTACGAGCAGTACTTC,CASSSVGQAYEQYF
TRBV5-6,TRBJ1-6,-,-,TGTGCCAGCAGCTTCTCACGGGGGACGGTTAATTCACCCCTCCACTTT,CASSFSRGTVNSPLHF
TRBV5-1,TRBJ2-7,TRBD2,-,TGCGCCAGCAGTACTGAAGGCGCGGGAGTGAGTGAGCAGTACTTC,CASSTEGAGVSEQYF
TRBV7-2,TRBJ2-2,TRBD2,-,TGTGCCAGCAGCGCCCAGGGTTTTGGACTAGGTAGCGCCGGGGAGCTGTTTTTT,CASSAQGFGLGSAGELFF
TRBV6-2/TRBV6-3,TRBJ1-1,-,once,TGTGCCAGCAGTTACGAGTTGGACACTGAAGCTTTCTTT,CASSYELDTEAFF
TRBV19,TRBJ1-3,TRBD1,-,TGTGCCAGTAGCCTAGAGGGGGCTTCTGGAAACACCATATATTTT,CASSLEGASGNTIYF
TRBV7-9,TRBJ2-1,TRBD1,-,TGTGCCAGCACCCCAAGCTCCGGGACAGGGTACAATGAGCAGTTCTTC,CASTPSSGTGYNEQFF
TRBV5-1,TRBJ2-7,-,once,TGCGCCAGCAGCTTGGACGGGAGCGGGTACGAGCAGTACTTC,CASSLDGSGYEQYF
TRBV12-5,TRBJ1-2,-,-,TGTGCTAGTGGGGGGACTAACTATGGCTACACCTTC,CASGGTNYGYTF
TRBV19,TRBJ2-2,-,-,TGTGCCAGTAGGGGACCCGGGTACACCGGGGAGCTGTTTTTT,CASRGPGYTGELFF
TRBV7-2,TRBJ2-5,-,-,TGTGCCAGCAGCTCTAATCCAGTATCGGGACTCCACGTTGGGACCCAGTACTTC,CASSSNPVSGLHVGTQYF
TRBV3-1/TRBV3-2,TRBJ2-5,TRBD2,-,TGTGCCAGCAGCCAAGATCTACTAGCGGGTGGTCTAAAAGAGACCCAGTACTTC,CASSQDLLAGGLKETQYF
TRBV11-3,TRBJ1-4,-,-,TGTGCCAGCAGCTTAGAGGCGGAACCTAATGAAAAACTGTTTTTT,CASSLEAEPNEKLFF
TRBV7-2,TRBJ2-7,-,-,TGTGCCAGCACAGCGGAGGCGAGCAGGGGTGTCCACCAAAACTACGAGCAGTACTTC,CASTAEASRGVHQNYEQYF
TRBV11-3,TRBJ2-1,TRBD2,-,TGTGCCAGCAGCTTAGGACAGCGGGAGTCCAATGAGCAGTTCTTC,CASSLGQRESNEQFF
TRBV2,TRBJ1-4,-,-,TGTGCCAGCAGTGGAATAGAGAGTAAACTGTTTTTT,CASSGIESKLFF
TRBV4-1,TRBJ1-3,-,few,TGCGCCAGCAGCCAAGGGTGGGGAGGGTTTGGAAACACCATATATTTT,CASSQGWGGFGNTIYF
TRBV9,TRBJ2-2,-,-,TGTGCCAGCAGCGTAGGAGGGTTTTCCGGGGAGCTGTTTTTT,CASSVGGFSGELFF
TRBV7-2,TRBJ2-3,TRBD1,few,TGTGCCAGCAGCTCCCCGGGACAGGGTGGAGATACGCAGTATTTT,CASSSPGQGGDTQYF
TRBV7-3,TRBJ2-2,TRBD2,-,TGTGCCAGCAGGGGGACTAGCGGGAGGAGTAACACCGGGGAGCTGTTTTTT,CASRGTSGRSNTGELFF
TRBV10-3,TRBJ2-1,-,once,TGTGCCATCAGTGGCTACTCCCGCCAAGGGGAGGATGAGCAGTTCTTC,CAISGYSRQGEDEQFF
TRBV19,TRBJ2-1,-,-,TGTGCCAGTAGTTCCCGGACTTTATACAATGAGCAGTTCTTC,CASSSRTLYNEQFF
TRBV10-2,TRBJ1-6,-,-,TGCGCCAGCAGTGAGTCTAGGGGACAATCGCCCCTCCACTTT,CASSESRGQSPLHF
TRBV21-1,TRBJ1-3,-,-,TGTGCCAGCAGCAAAGCGTCGGGGGACCACTCTGGAAACACCATATATTTT,CASSKASGDHSGNTIYF
TRBV11-1,TRBJ2-1,TRBD2,-,TGTGCCAGCAGCTCACTAGCGGGATTATACAATGAGCAGTTCTTC,CASSSLAGLYNEQFF
TRBV19,TRBJ2-1,-,-,TGTGCCAGTAGTATAGTAGCGGTGGGTGGGGATGAGCAGTTCTTC,CASSIVAVGGDEQFF
TRBV7-3,TRBJ2-2,TRBD2,-,TGTGCCAGCAGCTTAGGGACTAGCGGGAGGTACACCGGGGAGCTGTTTTTT,CASSLGTSGRYTGELFF
TRBV27,TRBJ1-2,TRBD1,-,TGTGCCAGCAGTTTATCCGGGACAGCCTACTATGGCTACACCTTC,CASSLSGTAYYGYTF
TRBV27,TRBJ2-7,-,-,TGTGCCAGCAGGCGGGGACAGACCTACGAGCAGTACTTC,CASRRGQTYEQYF
TRBV7-2,TRBJ2-7,-,-,TGTGCCAGCAGCTTAGACAGCTCCTACGAGCAGTACTTC,CASSLDSSYEQYF
TRBV27,TRBJ1-1,-,-,TGTGCCAGCAGTTTATGGGGTGAAGCTTTCTTT,CASSLWGEAFF
TRBV29-1,TRBJ1-1,TRBD1,-,TGCAGCGTTCCGCCGACCCCAGGGGGGCCCACTGAAGCTTTCTTT,CSVPPTPGGPTEAFF
TRBV6-5,TRBJ1-5,-,-,TGTGCCAGCATCGTAACAGGGTCCATCAATCAGCCCCAGCATTTT,CASIVTGSINQPQHF
TRBV5-8,TRBJ1-6,-,once,TGTGCCAGCAGCCTCTCCCGGGCTAGTAATTCACCCCTCCACTTT,CASSLSRASNSPLHF
TRBV10-1,TRBJ2-1,TRBD2,-,TGCGCCAGCGCGGGGGGCTATAGCGGGAGGGCCGGTGAGCAGTTCTTC,CASAGGYSGRAGEQFF
TRBV10-3,TRBJ1-1,TRBD1,-,TGTGCCATCAGTGAGTCGGGACAGGGGTACACTGAAGCTTTCTTT,CAISESGQGYTEAFF
TRBV14,TRBJ1-6,TRBD1,-,TGTGCCAGCAGCGACAGGGGATATGCGAATTCACCCCTCCACTTT,CASSDRGYANSPLHF
TRBV3-1/TRBV3-2,TRBJ1-3,-,few,TGTGCCAGCAGCCAAGGTACCAGAGGAAACACCATATATTTT,CASSQGTRGNTIYF